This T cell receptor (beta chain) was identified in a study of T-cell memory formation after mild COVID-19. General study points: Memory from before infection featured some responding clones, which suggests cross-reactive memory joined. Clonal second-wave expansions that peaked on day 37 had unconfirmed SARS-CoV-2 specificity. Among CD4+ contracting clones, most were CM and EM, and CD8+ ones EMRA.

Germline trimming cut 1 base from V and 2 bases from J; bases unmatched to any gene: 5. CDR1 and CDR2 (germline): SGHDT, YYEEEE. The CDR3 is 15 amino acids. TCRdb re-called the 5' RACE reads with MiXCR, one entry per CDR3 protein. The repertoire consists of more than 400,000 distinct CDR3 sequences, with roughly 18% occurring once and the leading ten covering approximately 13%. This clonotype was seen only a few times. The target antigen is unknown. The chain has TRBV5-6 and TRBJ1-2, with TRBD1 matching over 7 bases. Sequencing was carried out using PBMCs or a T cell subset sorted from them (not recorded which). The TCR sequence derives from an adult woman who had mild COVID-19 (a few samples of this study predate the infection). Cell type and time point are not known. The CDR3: CASSLRRGPNYGYTF. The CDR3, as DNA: TGTGCCAGCAGCTTGCGGAGGGGGCCGAACTATGGCTACACCTTC. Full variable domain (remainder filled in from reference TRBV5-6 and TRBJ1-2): DAGVTQSPTHLIKTRGQQVTLRCSPKSGHDTVSWYQQALGQGPQFIFQYYEEEERQRGNFPDRFSGHQFPNYSSELNVNALLLGDSALYLCASSLRRGPNYGYTFGSGTRLTVV.